These 19 T cell receptor beta chains originate from one sample sequenced in a study of cytomegalovirus exposure and HLA in healthy donors. The study ran its PCR with 60 Vbeta and 13 Jbeta primers. Sequencing used immunoSEQ multiplex PCR; TCRdb keeps in-frame clones, though not all of them. The table records some 120,000 clones, roughly a sixth of them present only once. The sequencing sample was made of PBMCs. These receptors all stem from a female donor in good health and CMV-seropositive.

The chain has TRBV9 and TRBJ2-1; 10 bases are shared with TRBD2. The J segment lost 4 bases and the V segment lost 0 bases, leaving 1 base of the junction unmatched. Per germline, CDR1 SGDLS and CDR2 YYNGEE. The CDR3 is 15 amino acids. DNA of the CDR3: TGTGCCAGCAGCGTAGGTAGCGGGGGGTACAATGAGCAGTTCTTC. Encoded protein: CASSVGSGGYNEQFF.

The V gene is TRBV5-4, the J gene TRBJ1-5; 7 bases are shared with TRBD1. Per the germline V gene, CDR1 is SGHNT and CDR2 is YYREEE (reference sequence). V shed 0 bases and J 5 bases; nucleotides not matched to a gene: 5. The CDR3 spans 15 residues. The CDR3: CASSLGGTDDQPQHF. For the CDR3, the DNA is TGTGCCAGCAGCTTGGGGGGGACAGACGATCAGCCCCAGCATTTT.

In its sample, this clone was seen a few times. V and J are TRBV2 and TRBJ2-7; D is perhaps TRBD2 (7 bases). CDR3 size: 13 residues. CDR1 is SNHLY, CDR2 FYNNEI, per germline. The germline V and J ends were trimmed by 9 bases and 2 bases, with 14 bases remaining between them. CDR3 sequence reads: CARGGLVPYEQYF. CDR3 DNA: TGTGCCAGGGGGGGGCTAGTACCCTACGAGCAGTACTTC.

The chain links TRBV4-3 to TRBJ1-1; 10 positions agree with TRBD1. Germline V gene data show CDR1 as LGHNA and CDR2 as YSLEER. The CDR3 has 14 residues. The V segment lost 4 bases and the J segment 11 bases; nucleotides outside the gene matches: 10. The CDR3 is CASSRGQGVNKAFF. CDR3 in DNA: TGCGCCAGCAGCCGTGGACAGGGGGTAAACAAGGCTTTCTTT.

This chain uses TRBV11-1 with TRBJ1-1; 9 positions match TRBD1. Unmatched junction bases numbered 10, after V lost 5 bases and J lost 3 bases. The germline V gene has CDR1 SGHAT and CDR2 FQDESV (reference sequence). The CDR3 runs 16 residues. This chain's CDR3 is CASSLSRTGADTEAFF. In DNA form, the CDR3 reads TGTGCCAGCAGCCTTTCGAGGACAGGGGCAGACACTGAAGCTTTCTTT. Using reference TRBV11-1 and TRBJ1-1 for the parts outside the CDR3, the full variable domain is EAEVAQSPRYKITEKSQAVAFWCDPISGHATLYWYRQILGQGPELLVQFQDESVVDDSQLPKDRFSAERLKGVDSTLKIQPAELGDSAMYLCASSLSRTGADTEAFFGQGTRLTVV.

This clone was picked up a small number of times. At the DNA level, this CDR3 is encoded by other sequences in the same sample as well. V usage is TRBV7-9 and J usage is TRBJ1-1; a possible D gene is TRBD1 (5 bases). The CDR3 consists of 13 residues. CDR1 is SEHNR, CDR2 FQNEAQ, per germline (reference sequence). The V gene lost 6 bases and the J gene lost 0 bases, with 8 bases spanning the gap. CDR3 sequence reads: CASSLDMNTEAFF. CDR3 DNA sequence: TGTGCCAGCAGTTTGGACATGAACACTGAAGCTTTCTTT.

The V call is TRBV27, the J call TRBJ2-1; the D is unclear. Trimming took 5 bases from V and 4 from J, leaving 12 bases between them. Germline values: CDR1 MNHEY, CDR2 SMNVEV (reference sequence). The CDR3 extends over 14 amino acids. The CDR3 bases are TGTGCCAGCAGTCCACAAACACCATACAATGAGCAGTTCTTC. It is translated as CASSPQTPYNEQFF.

The gene calls are TRBV29-1 and TRBJ2-1; 9 bases fit TRBD2. Germline CDR1 is SQVTM and CDR2 is ANQGSEA. The ends lost 4 bases at V and 7 bases at J; junction bases unmatched: 5. This CDR3 has 13 residues. The CDR3 protein is CSVGLAVLNEQFF. The CDR3 DNA is TGCAGCGTTGGACTAGCGGTTTTGAATGAGCAGTTCTTC.

CDR3 protein: CASSDQYRANEKLFF. Here the CDR3 DNA reads TGTGCCAGCAGTGATCAGTACAGGGCCAATGAAAAACTGTTTTTT. This chain connects TRBV2 to TRBJ1-4, with a possible D match to TRBD1 (6 bases). This CDR3 is built from 15 residues. Germline CDR1 reads SNHLY; CDR2 reads FYNNEI. Trimming took off 3 bases at V and 5 bases at J, with 13 bases between the two ends.

This clone was seen only a few times. This chain uses TRBV4-3 with TRBJ2-7; TRBD1 might be the D (5 bases). V lost 0 bases to trimming and J lost 0 bases, with 9 bases between them. The CDR3 length is 15 residues. Germline values: CDR1 LGHNA, CDR2 YSLEER. The CDR3 DNA sequence: TGCGCCAGCAGCCAAGATGCGACAGCCTCCTACGAGCAGTACTTC. Translation gives CASSQDATASYEQYF.

This chain uses TRBV11-3 with TRBJ1-1, with D possibly TRBD1 on 5 matching bases. This CDR3 spans 13 amino acids. Germline CDR1 is SGHNT and CDR2 is YENEEA. V was shortened by 4 bases and J by 1 base, with 7 bases between the two germline ends. In DNA form, the CDR3 reads TGTGCCAGCAGCTCTCAGGGGAACACTGAAGCTTTCTTT. Translated: CASSSQGNTEAFF. Together with reference TRBV11-3 and TRBJ1-1, the CDR3 gives the full variable domain: EAGVVQSPRYKIIEKKQPVAFWCNPISGHNTLYWYLQNLGQGPELLIRYENEEAVDDSQLPKDRFSAERLKGVDSTLKIQPAELGDSAVYLCASSSQGNTEAFFGQGTRLTVV.

This chain uses TRBV9 with TRBJ2-1; possibly TRBD2 for D (5 bases). The CDR3 sequence is 12 residues long. Germline V gene data show CDR1 as SGDLS and CDR2 as YYNGEE. Trimming left V 4 bases short and J 10 bases short, with 12 bases between. CDR3 in amino acids: CASSPHPGEQFF. CDR3 nucleotides: TGTGCCAGCAGCCCCCACCCGGGAGAGCAGTTCTTC.

With respect to this clone: Different DNA sequences within this sample yield the same CDR3. This sequence joins TRBV27 and TRBJ2-5, with TRBD1 as a possible D gene (6 bases). Germline V CDR1 and CDR2: MNHEY, SMNVEV (reference sequence). Trimming shortened V by 3 bases and J by 1 base, and 6 bases separated the two germline ends. The CDR3 spans 13 residues. CDR3 in amino acids: CASSFRGQETQYF. The CDR3 coding sequence is TGTGCCAGCAGTTTCAGGGGCCAAGAGACCCAGTACTTC.

This chain joins TRBV5-1 and TRBJ2-1, with TRBD2 matching over 8 bases. Germline CDR1 and CDR2: SGHRS and YFSETQ. V shed 4 bases and J 0 bases; nucleotides not matched to a gene: 6. CDR3 length: 16 amino acids. CDR3 sequence reads: CASSPEGLGSYNEQFF. DNA of the CDR3: TGCGCCAGCAGCCCGGAGGGACTAGGCTCCTACAATGAGCAGTTCTTC.

This clone was observed a handful of times. This chain links TRBV5-1 with TRBJ2-5; D might be TRBD1 (5 bases). V lost 2 bases, J lost 7 bases, and 15 bases lay in between. Germline loops: CDR1 SGHRS, CDR2 YFSETQ. This CDR3 has 14 residues. The CDR3 region is CASSFIQGWGTQYF. CDR3 in DNA: TGCGCCAGCAGCTTTATCCAGGGTTGGGGGACCCAGTACTTC.

This clone was seen only a few times. J is TRBJ1-3 and V is TRBV4-2; 11 nucleotides line up with TRBD1. From germline, CDR1 is LGHNA and CDR2 YNFKEQ. The J segment lost 0 bases and the V segment lost 5 bases, leaving 12 bases of the junction unmatched. The CDR3 covers 19 residues. The DNA of the CDR3 is TGTGCCAGCAGCGCCCGGGACAGGGGGTTAGGACACTCTGGAAACACCATATATTTT. It is translated as CASSARDRGLGHSGNTIYF.

The chain is built from TRBV2 and TRBJ2-3, with 9 bases identical to TRBD1. CDR1 is SNHLY, CDR2 FYNNEI, per germline. J lost 14 bases, V lost 6 bases, and 21 bases had no gene match. This CDR3 spans 16 amino acids. CDR3 loop: CASSLTRLSGQGPRYF. CDR3 nucleotides: TGTGCCAGCAGCTTAACTAGACTATCTGGACAGGGGCCACGGTATTTT. The full variable domain, rest sourced from reference TRBV2 and TRBJ2-3, is EPEVTQTPSHQVTQMGQEVILRCVPISNHLYFYWYRQILGQKVEFLVSFYNNEISEKSEIFDDQFSVERPDGSNFTLKIRSTKLEDSAMYFCASSLTRLSGQGPRYFGPGTRLTVL.

This clone has just a few counts. The genes are TRBV7-2 and TRBJ2-7, with a tentative D call TRBD2 (5 bases). The V end was cut by 2 bases, the J end by 4 bases, with 12 bases between. Germline CDR1 is SGHTA and CDR2 is FQGNSA. This CDR3 comprises 14 residues. Here the CDR3 DNA reads TGTGCCAGCAGCTTACAAGCGGATCTATACGAGCAGTACTTC. Its translation is CASSLQADLYEQYF. The variable domain in full, completed from reference TRBV7-2 and TRBJ2-7, reads GAGVSQSPSNKVTEKGKDVELRCDPISGHTALYWYRQSLGQGLEFLIYFQGNSAPDKSGLPSDRFSAERTGGSVSTLTIQRTQQEDSAVYLCASSLQADLYEQYFGPGTRLTVT.

A few counts support this clone. This sequence joins TRBV28 and TRBJ2-1; 8 bases map to TRBD2. Germline V lookup: CDR1 MDHEN, CDR2 SYDVKM. The CDR3 runs to 15 residues. J lost 10 bases, V lost 3 bases, and 11 bases had no gene match. CDR3 loop: CASSFSGRVPDEQFF. As DNA, the CDR3 is TGTGCCAGCAGTTTTTCCGGGAGGGTCCCAGACGAGCAGTTCTTC.